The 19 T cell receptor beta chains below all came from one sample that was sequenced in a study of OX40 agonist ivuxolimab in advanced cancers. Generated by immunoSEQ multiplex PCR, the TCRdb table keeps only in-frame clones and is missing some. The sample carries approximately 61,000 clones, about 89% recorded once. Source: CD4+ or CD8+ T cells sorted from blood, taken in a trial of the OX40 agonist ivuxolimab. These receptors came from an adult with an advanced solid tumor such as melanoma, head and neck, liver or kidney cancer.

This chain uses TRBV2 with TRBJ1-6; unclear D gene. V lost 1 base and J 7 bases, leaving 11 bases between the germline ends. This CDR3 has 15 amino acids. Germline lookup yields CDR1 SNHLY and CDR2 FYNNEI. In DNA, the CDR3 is TGTGCCAGCAGTGAAGGTCGGCGGCTAAATTCACCCCTCCACTTT. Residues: CASSEGRRLNSPLHF.

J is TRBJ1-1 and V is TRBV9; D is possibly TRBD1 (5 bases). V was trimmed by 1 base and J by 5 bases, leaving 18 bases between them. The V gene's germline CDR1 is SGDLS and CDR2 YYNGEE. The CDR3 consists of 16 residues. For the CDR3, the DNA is TGTGCCAGCAGCGTATCCCCCGGGGCCGCGGGGACTGAAGCTTTCTTT. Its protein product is CASSVSPGAAGTEAFF.

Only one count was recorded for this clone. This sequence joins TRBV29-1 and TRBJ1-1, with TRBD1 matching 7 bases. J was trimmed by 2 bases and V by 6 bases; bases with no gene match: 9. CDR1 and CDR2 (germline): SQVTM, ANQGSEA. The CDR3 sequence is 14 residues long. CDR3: CSVARTGSNTEAFF. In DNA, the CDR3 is TGCAGCGTCGCACGGACAGGCTCAAACACTGAAGCTTTCTTT.

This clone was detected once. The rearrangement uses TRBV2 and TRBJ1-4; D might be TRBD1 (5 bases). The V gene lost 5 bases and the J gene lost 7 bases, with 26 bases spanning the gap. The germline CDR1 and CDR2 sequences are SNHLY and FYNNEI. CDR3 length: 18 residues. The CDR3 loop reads CASSTPRGSPNSGEKLFF. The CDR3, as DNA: TGTGCCAGCAGTACACCACGGGGGAGCCCAAATAGCGGTGAAAAACTGTTTTTT.

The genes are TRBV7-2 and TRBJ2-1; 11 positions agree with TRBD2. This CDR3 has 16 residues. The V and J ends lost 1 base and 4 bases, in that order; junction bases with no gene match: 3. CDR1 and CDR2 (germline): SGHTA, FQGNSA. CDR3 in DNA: TGTGCCAGCAGCTTAGAAATAGCGGGGGGGTACAATGAGCAGTTCTTC. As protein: CASSLEIAGGYNEQFF.

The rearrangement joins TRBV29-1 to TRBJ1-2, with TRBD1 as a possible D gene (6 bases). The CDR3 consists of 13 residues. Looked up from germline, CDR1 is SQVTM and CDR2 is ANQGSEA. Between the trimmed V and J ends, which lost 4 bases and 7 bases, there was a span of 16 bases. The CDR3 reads CSVARQEYFGYTF. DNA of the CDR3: TGCAGCGTTGCTCGACAGGAGTACTTTGGCTACACCTTC.

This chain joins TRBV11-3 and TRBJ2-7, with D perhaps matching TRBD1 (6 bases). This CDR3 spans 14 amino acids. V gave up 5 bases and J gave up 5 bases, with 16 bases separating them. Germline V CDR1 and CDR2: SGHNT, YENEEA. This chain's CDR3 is CASSRGQSENEQYF. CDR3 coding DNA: TGTGCCAGCAGCCGTGGACAGTCCGAGAACGAGCAGTACTTC.

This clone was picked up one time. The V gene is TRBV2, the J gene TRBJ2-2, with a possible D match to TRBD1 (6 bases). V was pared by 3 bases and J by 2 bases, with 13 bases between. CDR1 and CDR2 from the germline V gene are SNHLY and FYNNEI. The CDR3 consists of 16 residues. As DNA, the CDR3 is TGTGCCAGCAGTGATGTCAGGGGCCGTAACACCGGGGAGCTGTTTTTT. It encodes CASSDVRGRNTGELFF.

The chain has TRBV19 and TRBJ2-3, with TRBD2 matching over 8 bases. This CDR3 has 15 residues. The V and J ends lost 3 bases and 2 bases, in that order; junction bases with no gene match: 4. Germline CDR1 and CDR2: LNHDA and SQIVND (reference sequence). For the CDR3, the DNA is TGTGCCAGTAGTATTACTAGCGGTTCCACAGATACGCAGTATTTT. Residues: CASSITSGSTDTQYF.

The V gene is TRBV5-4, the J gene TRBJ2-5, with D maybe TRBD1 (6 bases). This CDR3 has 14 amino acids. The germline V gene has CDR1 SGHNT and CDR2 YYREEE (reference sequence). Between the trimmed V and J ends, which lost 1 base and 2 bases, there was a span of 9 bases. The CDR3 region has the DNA TGTGCCAGCAGCTTGCAGGACAGACAAGAGACCCAGTACTTC. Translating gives CASSLQDRQETQYF.

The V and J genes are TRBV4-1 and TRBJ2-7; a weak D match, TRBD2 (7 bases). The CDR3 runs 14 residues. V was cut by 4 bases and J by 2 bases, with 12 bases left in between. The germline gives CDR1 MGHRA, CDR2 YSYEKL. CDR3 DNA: TGCGCCAGCAGCCTGGGGGGGGGCACCTACGAGCAGTACTTC. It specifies CASSLGGGTYEQYF.

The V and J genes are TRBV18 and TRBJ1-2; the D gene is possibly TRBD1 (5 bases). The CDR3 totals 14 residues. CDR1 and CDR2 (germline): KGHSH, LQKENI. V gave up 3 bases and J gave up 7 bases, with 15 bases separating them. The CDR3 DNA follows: TGTGCCAGCTCACCCACTGGGGGAGGCAGTGGCTACACCTTC. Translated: CASSPTGGGSGYTF. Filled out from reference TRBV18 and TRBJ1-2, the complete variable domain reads NAGVMQNPRHLVRRRGQEARLRCSPMKGHSHVYWYRQLPEEGLKFMVYLQKENIIDESGMPKERFSAEFPKEGPSILRIQQVVRGDSAAYFCASSPTGGGSGYTFGSGTRLTVV.

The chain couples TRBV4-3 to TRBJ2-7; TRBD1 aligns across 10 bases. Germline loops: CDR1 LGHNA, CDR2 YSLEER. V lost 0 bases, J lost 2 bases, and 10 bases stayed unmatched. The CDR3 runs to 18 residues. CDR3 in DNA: TGCGCCAGCAGCCAAGATCTTTCCACCGGGACAGGGGCCTACGAGCAGTACTTC. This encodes CASSQDLSTGTGAYEQYF.

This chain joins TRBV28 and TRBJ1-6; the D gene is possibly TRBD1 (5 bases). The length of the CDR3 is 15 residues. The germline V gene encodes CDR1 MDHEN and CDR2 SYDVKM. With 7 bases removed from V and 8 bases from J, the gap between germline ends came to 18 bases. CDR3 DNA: TGTGCCAGCAAACCAACCCCGGGGGGGGATTCACCCCTCCACTTT. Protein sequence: CASKPTPGGDSPLHF. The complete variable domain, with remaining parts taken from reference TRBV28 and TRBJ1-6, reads DVKVTQSSRYLVKRTGEKVFLECVQDMDHENMFWYRQDPGLGLRLIYFSYDVKMKEKGDIPEGYSVSREKKERFSLILESASTNQTSMYLCASKPTPGGDSPLHFGNGTRLTVT.

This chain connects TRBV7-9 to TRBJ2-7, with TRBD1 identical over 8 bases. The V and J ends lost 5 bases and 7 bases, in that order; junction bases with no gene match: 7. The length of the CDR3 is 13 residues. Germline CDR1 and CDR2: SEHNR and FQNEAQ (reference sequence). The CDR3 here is CASSPSGGGEQYF. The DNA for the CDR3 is TGTGCCAGCAGCCCCTCAGGGGGCGGAGAGCAGTACTTC.

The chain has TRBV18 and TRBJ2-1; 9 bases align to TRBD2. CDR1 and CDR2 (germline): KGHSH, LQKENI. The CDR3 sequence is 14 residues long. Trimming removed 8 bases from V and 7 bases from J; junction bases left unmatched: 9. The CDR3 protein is CASVEGLAGNEQFF. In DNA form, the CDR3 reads TGTGCCAGCGTAGAGGGGCTAGCGGGAAATGAGCAGTTCTTC. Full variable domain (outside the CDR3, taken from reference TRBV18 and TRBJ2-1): NAGVMQNPRHLVRRRGQEARLRCSPMKGHSHVYWYRQLPEEGLKFMVYLQKENIIDESGMPKERFSAEFPKEGPSILRIQQVVRGDSAAYFCASVEGLAGNEQFFGPGTRLTVL.

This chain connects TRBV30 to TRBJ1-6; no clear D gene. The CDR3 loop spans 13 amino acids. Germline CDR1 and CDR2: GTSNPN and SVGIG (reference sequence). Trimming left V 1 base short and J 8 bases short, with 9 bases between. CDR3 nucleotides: TGTGCCTGGAGTGCAGGATCTGATTCACCCCTCCACTTT. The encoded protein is CAWSAGSDSPLHF. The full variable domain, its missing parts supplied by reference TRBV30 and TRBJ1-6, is SQTIHQWPATLVQPVGSPLSLECTVEGTSNPNLYWYRQAAGRGLQLLFYSVGIGQISSEVPQNLSASRPQDRQFILSSKKLLLSDSGFYLCAWSAGSDSPLHFGNGTRLTVT.

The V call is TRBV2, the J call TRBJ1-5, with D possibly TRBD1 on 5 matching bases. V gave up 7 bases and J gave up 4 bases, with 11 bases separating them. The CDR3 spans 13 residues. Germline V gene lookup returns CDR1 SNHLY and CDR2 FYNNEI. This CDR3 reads CASTPGLNQPQHF. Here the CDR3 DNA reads TGTGCCAGCACCCCGGGACTGAATCAGCCCCAGCATTTT.

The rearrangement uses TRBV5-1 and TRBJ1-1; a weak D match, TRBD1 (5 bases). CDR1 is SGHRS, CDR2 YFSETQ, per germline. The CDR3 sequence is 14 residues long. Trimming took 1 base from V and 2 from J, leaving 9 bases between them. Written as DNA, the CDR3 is TGCGCCAGCAGCTTGAGACAGCTTAACACTGAAGCTTTCTTT. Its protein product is CASSLRQLNTEAFF.